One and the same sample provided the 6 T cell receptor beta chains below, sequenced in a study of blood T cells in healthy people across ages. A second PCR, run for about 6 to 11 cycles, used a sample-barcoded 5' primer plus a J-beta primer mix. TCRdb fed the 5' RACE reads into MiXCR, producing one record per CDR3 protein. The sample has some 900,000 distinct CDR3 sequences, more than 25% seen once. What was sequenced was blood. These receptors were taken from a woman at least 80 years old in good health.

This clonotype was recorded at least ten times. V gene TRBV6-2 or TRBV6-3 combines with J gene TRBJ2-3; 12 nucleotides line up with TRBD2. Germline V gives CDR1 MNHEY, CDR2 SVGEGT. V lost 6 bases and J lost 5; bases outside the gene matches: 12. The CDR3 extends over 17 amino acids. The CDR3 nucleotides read TGTGCCAGCAGACCGGGACTAGCGGGCCTCAGGGGAGATACGCAGTATTTT. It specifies CASRPGLAGLRGDTQYF.

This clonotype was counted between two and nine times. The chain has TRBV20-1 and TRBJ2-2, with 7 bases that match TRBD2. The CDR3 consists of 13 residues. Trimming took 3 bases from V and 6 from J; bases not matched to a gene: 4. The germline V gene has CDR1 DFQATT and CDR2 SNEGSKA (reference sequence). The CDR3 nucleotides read TGCAGTGCTAGGTCCCGGGAGGCCGGGGAGCTGTTTTTT. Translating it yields CSARSREAGELFF.

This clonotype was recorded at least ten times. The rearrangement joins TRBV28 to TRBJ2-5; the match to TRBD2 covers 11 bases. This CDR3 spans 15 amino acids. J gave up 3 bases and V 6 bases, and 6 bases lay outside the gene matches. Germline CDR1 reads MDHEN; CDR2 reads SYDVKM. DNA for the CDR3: TGTGCCAGCAGACGGACTAGCGGGCTTAAAGAGACCCAGTACTTC. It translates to CASRRTSGLKETQYF.

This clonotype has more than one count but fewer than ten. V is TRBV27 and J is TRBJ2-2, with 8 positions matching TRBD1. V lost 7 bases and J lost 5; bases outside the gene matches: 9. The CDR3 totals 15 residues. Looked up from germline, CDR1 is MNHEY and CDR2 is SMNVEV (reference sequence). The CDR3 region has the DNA TGTGCCAGCAAACCATCACAGGGGGATACCGGGGAGCTGTTTTTT. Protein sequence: CASKPSQGDTGELFF.

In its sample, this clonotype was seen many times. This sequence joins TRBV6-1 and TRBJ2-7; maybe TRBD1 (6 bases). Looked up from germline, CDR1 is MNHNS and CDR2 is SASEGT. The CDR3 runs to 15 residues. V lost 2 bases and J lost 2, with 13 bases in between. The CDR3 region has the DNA TGTGCCAGCAGTGAACAGGGACATACCGCCTACGAGCAGTACTTC. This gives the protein CASSEQGHTAYEQYF.

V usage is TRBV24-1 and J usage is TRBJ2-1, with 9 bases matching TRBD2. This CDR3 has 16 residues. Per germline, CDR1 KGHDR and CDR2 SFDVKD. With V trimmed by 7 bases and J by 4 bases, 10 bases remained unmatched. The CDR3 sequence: CATSERGERKYNEQFF. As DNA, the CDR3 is TGTGCCACCAGCGAGCGGGGGGAAAGGAAATACAATGAGCAGTTCTTC.